These T cell receptor beta chains were read from a single sample in a study of technical replicates of blood from several donors. Profiled with immunoSEQ multiplex PCR; TCRdb holds only in-frame clones, not every one. The sample has tens of thousands of clones, about 93% seen once. What was sequenced was T cells isolated from PBMCs. These receptors all come from a human donor in good health. CDR3s include the opening cysteine and the closing phenylalanine or tryptophan. A D gene is named only where the DNA matches it firmly. Clone size appears in some rows only: once, few, many, or a class for an expanded clone.

j_gene | d_gene | abundance | v_gene | CDR3aa | CDR3nt
TRBJ2-6 | TRBD2 | - | TRBV7-9 | CASSFPRTSGSSGANVLTF | TGTGCCAGCAGCTTTCCCAGGACTAGCGGGAGTTCTGGGGCCAACGTCCTGACTTTC
TRBJ2-1 | TRBD2 | - | TRBV4-1 | CASSQVAGGPEGEQFF | TGCGCCAGCAGCCAAGTAGCGGGGGGGCCGGAAGGTGAGCAGTTCTTC
TRBJ2-3 | TRBD2 | - | TRBV11-3 | CASSLAKGLAGGTDTQYF | TGTGCCAGCAGCTTGGCGAAGGGACTAGCGGGGGGGACAGATACGCAGTATTTT
TRBJ1-4 | TRBD1 | - | TRBV7-8 | CASRNELGGQVNEKLFF | TGTGCCAGCAGAAACGAACTTGGGGGACAGGTCAATGAAAAACTGTTTTTT
TRBJ2-6 | - | - | TRBV29-1 | CSVATGANVLTF | TGCAGCGTTGCTACTGGGGCCAACGTCCTGACTTTC
TRBJ2-7 | TRBD2 | - | TRBV27 | CASSSPAAGISYEQYF | TGTGCCAGCAGTTCCCCCGCAGCGGGGATCTCCTACGAGCAGTACTTC
TRBJ1-5 | - | - | TRBV7-8 | CASSPGARVNQPQHF | TGTGCCAGCAGCCCAGGGGCCAGGGTCAATCAGCCCCAGCATTTT
TRBJ2-7 | TRBD2 | few | TRBV29-1 | CSVEGTSDEQYF | TGCAGCGTTGAAGGGACTAGTGACGAGCAGTACTTC
TRBJ1-1 | - | - | TRBV10-2 | CASIGTLNTEAFF | TGCGCCAGCATCGGGACACTGAACACTGAAGCTTTCTTT
TRBJ1-1 | TRBD1 | few | TRBV6-1 | CASILDRGSRTEAFF | TGTGCCAGCATATTGGACAGGGGGAGTCGCACTGAAGCTTTCTTT
TRBJ2-7 | - | - | TRBV2 | CASSRSAGDEQYF | TGTGCCAGCAGTAGGTCCGCAGGGGACGAGCAGTACTTC
TRBJ1-6 | TRBD1 | - | TRBV6-6 | CASSYKGQGESPLHF | TGTGCCAGCAGTTACAAAGGACAGGGAGAGTCACCCCTCCACTTT
TRBJ1-2 | TRBD1 | once | TRBV19 | CASRDRGNYGYTF | TGTGCCAGTAGGGACAGGGGGAACTATGGCTACACCTTC
TRBJ2-1 | TRBD2 | - | TRBV25-1 | CASSEWSGRRNEQFF | TGTGCCAGCAGTGAATGGAGCGGGAGGCGGAATGAGCAGTTCTTC
TRBJ2-2 | TRBD1 | - | TRBV10-1 | CASRQGRNTGELFF | TGCGCCAGTAGACAGGGTCGGAACACCGGGGAGCTGTTTTTT
TRBJ2-7 | TRBD1 | - | TRBV4-1 | CASSRRQQGGDEQYF | TGCGCCAGCAGCCGCCGCCAACAGGGGGGCGACGAGCAGTACTTC
TRBJ1-1 | - | few | TRBV12-5 | CASGSTGMRAFF | TGTGCTAGTGGTTCCACCGGGATGAGGGCTTTCTTT
TRBJ1-4 | - | - | TRBV19 | CASSIATSRGGEKLFF | TGTGCCAGTAGTATCGCCACTTCAAGGGGGGGTGAAAAACTGTTTTTT
TRBJ2-1 | - | - | TRBV6-1 | CASTGWSSGYNEQFF | TGTGCCAGCACCGGCTGGAGTTCGGGCTACAATGAGCAGTTCTTC
TRBJ2-7 | - | once | TRBV12-5 | CASALGGSREQYF | TGTGCTAGTGCCCTAGGTGGTAGCCGCGAGCAGTACTTC
TRBJ2-7 | - | - | TRBV7-2 | CASSLDTSASYEQYF | TGTGCCAGCAGCTTAGATACCAGCGCCTCCTACGAGCAGTACTTC
TRBJ1-5 | - | - | TRBV5-8 | CASSPRRGTSNQPQHF | TGTGCCAGCAGCCCACGCAGGGGAACTAGCAATCAGCCCCAGCATTTT
TRBJ1-2 | - | - | TRBV19 | CASSMGGGYTF | TGTGCCAGTAGTATGGGGGGTGGCTACACCTTC
TRBJ2-7 | - | - | TRBV28 | CASSILVGRLPYEQYF | TGTGCCAGCAGTATCCTAGTGGGGCGGCTACCCTACGAGCAGTACTTC
TRBJ2-7 | TRBD2 | few | TRBV6-5 | CASRSAREDPYEQYF | TGTGCCAGCAGATCAGCCCGGGAGGACCCCTACGAGCAGTACTTC
TRBJ1-2 | - | once | TRBV4-1 | CASSLLPLRDNNYGYTF | TGCGCCAGCAGCCTGCTACCTTTAAGGGACAACAACTATGGCTACACCTTC
TRBJ2-3 | TRBD1 | - | TRBV19 | CASSPRQGRRTDTQYF | TGTGCCAGTAGCCCACGACAGGGAAGGAGGACAGATACGCAGTATTTT
TRBJ1-1 | - | - | TRBV4-2 | CASSQGTTSGTEAFF | TGTGCCAGCAGCCAAGGGACTACCTCGGGGACTGAAGCTTTCTTT
TRBJ1-2 | TRBD1 | - | TRBV28 | CASSFSWPARDRGLANYGYTF | TGTGCCAGCAGTTTTTCTTGGCCAGCCCGGGACAGGGGTTTAGCTAACTATGGCTACACCTTC
TRBJ1-5 | - | - | TRBV21-1 | CASNPGQGDWIVYQPQHF | TGTGCCAGCAACCCGGGACAGGGGGATTGGATTGTATATCAGCCCCAGCATTTT
TRBJ1-2 | TRBD1 | - | TRBV10-3 | CAISWTGADYGYTF | TGTGCCATCAGTTGGACAGGAGCCGACTATGGCTACACCTTC
TRBJ2-3 | TRBD2 | - | TRBV7-9 | CASSPAGGSTDTQYF | TGTGCCAGCAGCCCCGCGGGAGGGAGCACAGATACGCAGTATTTT
TRBJ2-7 | - | - | TRBV4-1 | CASSQGQGGSYEQYF | TGCGCCAGCAGCCAAGGTCAGGGGGGCTCCTACGAGCAGTACTTC
TRBJ1-1 | TRBD1 | few | TRBV6-5 | CASSPDRANTEAFF | TGTGCCAGCAGCCCGGACAGGGCGAACACTGAAGCTTTCTTT
TRBJ2-1 | TRBD1 | - | TRBV7-8 | CASSSRQGATDEQFF | TGTGCCAGCAGCTCCCGGCAGGGGGCGACAGATGAGCAGTTCTTC
TRBJ1-1 | - | - | TRBV28 | CASSLNRDLTEAFF | TGTGCCAGCAGTTTAAACAGGGATTTAACTGAAGCTTTCTTT
TRBJ2-7 | TRBD1 | - | TRBV6-5 | CASTLGTGSYEQYF | TGTGCCAGCACCCTCGGGACAGGCTCCTACGAGCAGTACTTC
TRBJ2-2 | TRBD1 | - | TRBV18 | CASSPLGGRDTGELFF | TGTGCCAGCTCTCCACTAGGGGGCCGCGACACCGGGGAGCTGTTTTTT
TRBJ2-1 | TRBD1 | - | TRBV7-9 | CASSLPAGTGGRYNEQFF | TGTGCCAGCAGCTTACCGGCGGGCACAGGGGGACGCTACAATGAGCAGTTCTTC
TRBJ2-3 | - | - | TRBV6-5 | CASSRTASTDTQYF | TGTGCCAGCAGTCGGACAGCTAGCACAGATACGCAGTATTTT
TRBJ2-1 | TRBD2 | - | TRBV29-1 | CSAAGRLRDEQFF | TGCAGCGCCGCCGGGAGGCTACGGGATGAGCAGTTCTTC
TRBJ2-6 | TRBD1 | - | TRBV30 | CAWTTGDSGANVLTF | TGTGCCTGGACTACAGGGGATTCTGGGGCCAACGTCCTGACTTTC
TRBJ1-1 | TRBD1 | - | TRBV19 | CASSPQGAGTEAFF | TGTGCCAGTAGTCCACAGGGGGCTGGAACTGAAGCTTTCTTT
TRBJ2-5 | TRBD2 | - | TRBV28 | CASSFAGEQETQYF | TGTGCCAGCAGTTTTGCGGGAGAGCAAGAGACCCAGTACTTC
TRBJ1-3 | - | - | TRBV4-1 | CASSQTDGLDTLSGNTIYF | TGCGCCAGCAGCCAGACTGACGGACTTGATACTCTCTCTGGAAACACCATATATTTT
TRBJ1-4 | - | - | TRBV28 | CASSSADGSGEKLFF | TGTGCCAGCAGTTCCGCGGATGGCTCGGGTGAAAAACTGTTTTTT
TRBJ2-3 | TRBD1 | - | TRBV7-9 | CASSLAKQGDTQYF | TGTGCCAGCAGCTTAGCGAAACAGGGGGATACGCAGTATTTT
TRBJ2-7 | - | - | TRBV19 | CASSSRTGYEQYF | TGTGCCAGTAGTTCACGGACTGGCTACGAGCAGTACTTC
TRBJ1-1 | TRBD1 | - | TRBV5-1 | CASAMEMTGEDTEAFF | TGCGCCAGCGCAATGGAAATGACAGGGGAGGACACTGAAGCTTTCTTT
TRBJ1-4 | - | - | TRBV19 | CASSINYRVSGKLFF | TGTGCCAGTAGTATTAATTACAGGGTATCTGGAAAACTGTTTTTT
TRBJ1-2 | - | - | TRBV19 | CASSIVLADNYGYTF | TGTGCCAGTAGTATCGTTTTAGCGGATAACTATGGCTACACCTTC
TRBJ2-5 | - | - | TRBV5-1 | CASKTEEETQYF | TGCGCCAGCAAGACAGAGGAAGAGACCCAGTACTTC
TRBJ1-1 | - | - | TRBV2 | CASGWGAGVNTEAFF | TGTGCCAGCGGATGGGGAGCAGGGGTAAACACTGAAGCTTTCTTT
TRBJ2-7 | TRBD1 | - | TRBV27 | CASSLGDSRYEQYF | TGTGCCAGCAGTTTGGGGGACAGTCGCTACGAGCAGTACTTC
TRBJ2-7 | - | - | TRBV28 | CASSGSYEQYF | TGTGCCAGCAGCGGCTCCTACGAGCAGTACTTC